A single sample gave rise to the 21 T cell receptor beta chains below, sequenced in a study of technical replicates of blood from a few donors. Data came from immunoSEQ multiplex PCR; TCRdb stores just in-frame clones and leaves some out. Of around 68,000 clones listed, less than 98% are singletons. Sequenced sample: T cells isolated from PBMCs. The receptor source for this set is a human donor in good health.

V usage is TRBV28 and J usage is TRBJ2-2; TRBD1 matches 7 bases. This CDR3 spans 14 amino acids. Per the germline V gene, CDR1 is MDHEN and CDR2 is SYDVKM. V gave up 4 bases and J gave up 1 base; unmatched junction bases: 0. CDR3 protein: CASSWTGNTGELFF. DNA for the CDR3: TGTGCCAGCAGTTGGACAGGGAACACCGGGGAGCTGTTTTTT.

This chain uses TRBV5-6 with TRBJ2-1; a weak D match, TRBD2 (6 bases). CDR1 and CDR2 from the germline V gene are SGHDT and YYEEEE. V was shortened by 7 bases and J by 5 bases, with 16 bases between the two germline ends. The CDR3 consists of 14 residues. CDR3 coding DNA: TGTGCCAGCTCTGGTCCGGGGGAAAACAATGAGCAGTTCTTC. This codes for CASSGPGENNEQFF.

This sequence joins TRBV13 and TRBJ2-1; tentative D call: TRBD2 (5 bases). The CDR3 covers 15 residues. V lost 1 base to trimming and J lost 4 bases, with 11 bases between them. Germline lookup yields CDR1 PRHDT and CDR2 FYEKMQ (reference sequence). CDR3 sequence reads: CASSLAEVSYNEQFF. The DNA for the CDR3 is TGTGCCAGCAGCTTAGCGGAGGTCTCATACAATGAGCAGTTCTTC.

This chain links TRBV6-1 with TRBJ2-5; D unclear. CDR1 and CDR2 (germline): MNHNS, SASEGT. V was trimmed by 3 bases and J by 7 bases, leaving 9 bases between them. This CDR3 has 12 residues. DNA of the CDR3: TGTGCCAGCAGTGATCGGGTGGGGACCCAGTACTTC. As protein: CASSDRVGTQYF.

The V gene is TRBV7-9, the J gene TRBJ1-2, with TRBD1 identical over 10 bases. J lost 9 bases, V lost 5 bases, and 6 bases had no gene match. This CDR3 is built from 13 residues. Germline CDR1 SEHNR, CDR2 FQNEAQ (reference sequence). In DNA, the CDR3 is TGTGCCAGCAGCAGCGGACAGGGGGTGCGCTACACCTTC. It codes for CASSSGQGVRYTF.

The rearrangement uses TRBV28 and TRBJ1-2; D gene ambiguous. Trimming removed 6 bases from V and 4 bases from J, with 12 bases in between. The germline gives CDR1 MDHEN, CDR2 SYDVKM. The CDR3 loop spans 13 amino acids. The CDR3 bases are TGTGCCAGCAGAAGAACCGCGCCCTATGGCTACACCTTC. Translated, it gives CASRRTAPYGYTF.

The gene calls are TRBV18 and TRBJ2-7, with a weak D call TRBD1 (6 bases). Germline V CDR1 and CDR2: KGHSH, LQKENI. This CDR3 comprises 14 residues. Trimming removed 7 bases at V and 3 bases at J, with 16 bases between. Here the CDR3 reads CASFQSQGIYEQYF. The DNA of the CDR3 is TGTGCCAGCTTTCAGTCTCAGGGGATCTACGAGCAGTACTTC.

This clone appeared once. The rearrangement joins TRBV7-9 to TRBJ1-1; D remains ambiguous. Germline CDR1 is SEHNR and CDR2 is FQNEAQ (reference sequence). CDR3 size: 14 residues. V shed 5 bases and J shed 11 bases, with 21 bases lying between them. The CDR3 sequence: CASSKLADVVYAFF. CDR3 in DNA: TGTGCCAGCAGCAAGTTGGCCGATGTTGTGTACGCTTTCTTT.

This sequence joins TRBV28 and TRBJ1-1, with a weak D call TRBD1 (5 bases). Trimming took off 6 bases at V and 4 bases at J, with 15 bases between the two ends. Germline loops: CDR1 MDHEN, CDR2 SYDVKM. CDR3 size: 14 residues. CDR3 loop: CASSPLGRATEAFF. DNA of the CDR3: TGTGCCAGCAGCCCCCTGGGCAGGGCCACTGAAGCTTTCTTT.

The J gene is TRBJ1-3, the V gene TRBV4-2; the D is unclear. Germline lookup yields CDR1 LGHNA and CDR2 YNFKEQ. Trimming stripped 4 bases from V and 0 bases from J, with 13 bases between. The CDR3 loop spans 16 amino acids. CDR3 region: CASSLSREISGNTIYF. CDR3 DNA sequence: TGTGCCAGCAGCCTAAGTCGGGAAATCTCTGGAAACACCATATATTTT.

This clone appeared once. This chain connects TRBV7-9 to TRBJ1-3, with 9 bases matching TRBD1. The CDR3 contains 16 residues. The V segment lost 0 bases and the J segment 5 bases; nucleotides outside the gene matches: 5. Germline CDR1 reads SEHNR; CDR2 reads FQNEAQ (reference sequence). The CDR3 nucleotides read TGTGCCAGCAGCTTAGCCCTGGGACAGGGCAGAAACACCATATATTTT. Its protein product is CASSLALGQGRNTIYF.

V gene TRBV6-1 combines with J gene TRBJ2-3, with 9 bases fitting TRBD2. The CDR3 contains 15 residues. Germline V lookup: CDR1 MNHNS, CDR2 SASEGT. Trimming took 2 bases from V and 6 from J; bases not matched to a gene: 6. The CDR3 coding sequence is TGTGCCAGCAGTGAATTCAGGAGCGGGAGGGATACGCAGTATTTT. Translating gives CASSEFRSGRDTQYF.

V and J are TRBV6-4 and TRBJ2-1, with 14 bases identical to TRBD2. Per germline, CDR1 MRHNA and CDR2 SNTAGT. The CDR3 has 14 amino acids. J gave up 8 bases and V 4 bases, and 1 base lay outside the gene matches. The CDR3 nucleotides are TGTGCCAGCAGTGGGGGACTAGCGGGAGATGAGCAGTTCTTC. It yields the protein CASSGGLAGDEQFF.

The gene calls are TRBV14 and TRBJ1-1; weak D call: TRBD1 (5 bases). V dropped 4 bases and J dropped 11 bases, with 17 bases sitting between them. The germline CDR1 and CDR2 sequences are SGHDN and FVKESK. The CDR3 length is 13 residues. CDR3 amino acids: CASSLREKGVAFF. CDR3 DNA sequence: TGTGCCAGCAGCCTCCGGGAGAAAGGGGTGGCTTTCTTT.

The chain is built from TRBV6-1 and TRBJ2-7; 8 positions match TRBD1. Looked up from germline, CDR1 is MNHNS and CDR2 is SASEGT. The CDR3 runs to 14 residues. Germline trimming cut 9 bases from V and 1 base from J; bases unmatched to any gene: 8. For the CDR3, the DNA is TGTGCCAGTTCGGACAGGGTTATATCCTACGAGCAGTACTTC. Its translation: CASSDRVISYEQYF.

This clone was seen just once. J is TRBJ1-5 and V is TRBV27; D not certain. This CDR3 region has 14 residues. V was pared by 3 bases and J by 7 bases, with 13 bases between. In germline, CDR1 is MNHEY, CDR2 SMNVEV (reference sequence). The CDR3 DNA reads as TGTGCCAGCAGTTTGGTACAGACTAACCAGCCCCAGCATTTT. It translates to CASSLVQTNQPQHF.

The J gene is TRBJ2-5, the V gene TRBV5-1; TRBD1 might be the D (6 bases). This CDR3 region has 15 residues. Trimming took off 2 bases at V and 2 bases at J, with 13 bases between the two ends. CDR1 and CDR2 (germline): SGHRS, YFSETQ. CDR3 in amino acids: CASSFTRGNQETQYF. Written as DNA, the CDR3 is TGCGCCAGCAGCTTTACTAGGGGGAATCAAGAGACCCAGTACTTC.

This rearrangement joins TRBV19 to TRBJ2-1, with TRBD2 matching over 7 bases. The CDR3 is 13 residues long. Germline-derived CDR1 and CDR2 are LNHDA and SQIVND (reference sequence). With V trimmed by 4 bases and J by 10 bases, 7 bases remained unmatched. The CDR3 sequence: CASSTPAGMEQFF. The CDR3 nucleotides read TGTGCCAGTAGTACGCCAGCGGGAATGGAGCAGTTCTTC.

This chain connects TRBV13 to TRBJ2-1; a possible D gene is TRBD1 (5 bases). Germline V gives CDR1 PRHDT, CDR2 FYEKMQ (reference sequence). The length of the CDR3 is 15 residues. The germline V and J ends were trimmed by 5 bases and 4 bases, with 15 bases remaining between them. The CDR3 loop is CASSQGLGAYNEQFF. CDR3 DNA: TGTGCCAGCAGCCAGGGTCTTGGCGCTTACAATGAGCAGTTCTTC.

This chain joins TRBV2 and TRBJ2-3, with 9 bases matching TRBD2. Germline trimming cut 3 bases from V and 3 bases from J; bases unmatched to any gene: 7. The CDR3 runs 16 residues. Per the germline V gene, CDR1 is SNHLY and CDR2 is FYNNEI. The DNA for the CDR3 is TGTGCCAGCAGTGATATAGGGCTAGCGGGAACAGATACGCAGTATTTT. This codes for CASSDIGLAGTDTQYF.

The rearrangement links TRBV7-2 to TRBJ2-1; 12 bases are shared with TRBD2. The germline V gene encodes CDR1 SGHTA and CDR2 FQGNSA. The CDR3 runs to 15 residues. V was clipped by 2 bases and J by 4 bases; unmatched bases: 0. The CDR3 is CASSLLAGGYNEQFF. The CDR3 DNA follows: TGTGCCAGCAGCTTACTAGCGGGAGGGTACAATGAGCAGTTCTTC. The whole variable domain, filled in from reference TRBV7-2 and TRBJ2-1, reads GAGVSQSPSNKVTEKGKDVELRCDPISGHTALYWYRQSLGQGLEFLIYFQGNSAPDKSGLPSDRFSAERTGGSVSTLTIQRTQQEDSAVYLCASSLLAGGYNEQFFGPGTRLTVL.